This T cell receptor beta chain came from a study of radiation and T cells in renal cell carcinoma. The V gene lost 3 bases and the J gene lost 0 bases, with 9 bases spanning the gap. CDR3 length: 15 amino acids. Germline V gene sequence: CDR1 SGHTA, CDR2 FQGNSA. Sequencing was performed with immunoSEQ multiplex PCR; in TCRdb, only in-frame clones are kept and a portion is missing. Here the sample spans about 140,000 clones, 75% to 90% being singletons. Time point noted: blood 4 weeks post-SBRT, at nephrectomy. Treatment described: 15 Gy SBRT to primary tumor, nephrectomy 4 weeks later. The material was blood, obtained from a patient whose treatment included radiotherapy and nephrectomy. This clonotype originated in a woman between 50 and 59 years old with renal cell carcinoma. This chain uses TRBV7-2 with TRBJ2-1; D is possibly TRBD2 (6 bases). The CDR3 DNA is TGTGCCAGCAGCTTGGGGGGAGGCTCCTACAATGAGCAGTTCTTC. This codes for CASSLGGGSYNEQFF.